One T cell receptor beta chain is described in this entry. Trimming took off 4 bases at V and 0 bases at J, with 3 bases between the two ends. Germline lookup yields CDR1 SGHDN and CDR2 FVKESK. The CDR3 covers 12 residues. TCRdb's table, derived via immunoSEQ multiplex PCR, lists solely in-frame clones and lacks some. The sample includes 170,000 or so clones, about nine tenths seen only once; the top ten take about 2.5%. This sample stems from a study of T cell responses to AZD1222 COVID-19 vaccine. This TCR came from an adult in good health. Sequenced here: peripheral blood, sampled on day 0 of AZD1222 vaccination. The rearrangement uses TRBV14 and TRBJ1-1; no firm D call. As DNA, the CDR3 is TGTGCCAGCAGCCCCTTGAACACTGAAGCTTTCTTT. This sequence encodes CASSPLNTEAFF.